This T cell receptor (beta chain) was recovered during a study of blood T cell repertoires in COVID-19 (dated by TCRdb to about 2020). Regarding the study in general: Collaborator samples came from the United States, Italy and Spain and covered acute and convalescent phases of COVID-19. The material from the prospective study consisted of cDNA or gDNA derived from T cells, B-cell-depleted T cells, or PBMCs. Subjects who had been exposed to COVID-19, were actively infected with it, or had recovered from it provided the deeply sampled blood TCRbeta repertoires that made up the dataset. A freely available public database, intended as a resource for researchers studying the immune response to SARS-CoV-2, is where the repertoires were released. The samples were drawn from two sources: the first 160 participants of the ongoing ImmuneRACE study, and 1,200 or so subjects contributed by 6 global collaborators. The sample metadata nearly always contained a de-identified subject ID, COVID-19 status, age in years and sex. Where available, HLA class I and class II types were taken from metadata supplied by the sample provider and were not determined by assay-based typing. The paper's findings and limits, for the study overall: The amount of clinical and demographic metadata varied by source and participant and was provided uncurated.

TCRbeta CDR3 regions were amplified from genomic DNA by means of the immunoSEQ Assay, a bias-controlled multiplex PCR. From the authors' description of their analysis: Nucleated cell counts per sample were estimated from amplification of reference gene primers within the assay. To quantify the absolute abundance of each unique TCRbeta CDR3 rearrangement, sequence reads were collapsed and filtered. For each sample, productive Simpson clonality was calculated by taking the square root of Simpson's diversity index across productive rearrangements. What TCRdb holds here is the immuneACCESS table cut down to in-frame rearrangements. Part of the clones is not present; checked against another copy, under half of the missing clones reflect an unresolved V gene, and the others are unexplained. The D gene and trimming were derived from the DNA, and the V and J assignments and clone size from that table. This sample holds about 150,000 clones; around 88% were observed only once. Roughly 19% of the sample belongs to the ten largest clones.

There are 14 amino acids in the CDR3, from cysteine to phenylalanine inclusive. The retained sequence is limited to the CDR3, 42 bases, with the frame set at the first base. CDR1 and CDR2 are drawn from the germline V gene: MNHEY, SVGAGI. V and J lose 10 bases and 3 bases, and a span of 19 bases separates them. Samples from volunteer blood donors who had recovered from COVID-19 were contributed by a second Seattle source. The collaborating institutions used their own protocols to collect whole blood in K2EDTA tubes. For TCRbeta analysis, collaborator samples were shipped as frozen whole blood, as isolated PBMCs, or as DNA extracted from either sample type. Comment on this clone: Its recognized antigen is unknown. There are no base qualities to consult, and no much larger clone falls within one base.

The sequence derives from an older woman who had recovered from COVID-19. The sample was peripheral blood. The chain joins TRBV6-5 to TRBJ2-7, with an unclear D gene assignment. The CDR3 corresponds to CATKVRGAFYEQYF. The bases are TGTGCCACCAAGGTCCGCGGCGCCTTCTACGAGCAGTACTTC.